This is a list of T cell receptor beta chains from one sample in a study of blood T cell repertoires in COVID-19. The table came from immunoSEQ multiplex PCR; TCRdb's copy has only in-frame clones and leaves some out. This table holds approximately 69,000 clones, nearly 90% found once. Sequencing input: peripheral blood. These receptor sequences come from a middle-aged man with acute or convalescent COVID-19. Both conserved end residues are part of each CDR3. The D gene is left open where the match is weak. Size is stated for part of the rows, as once, few or many counts, or as a class when the clone is expanded.

TRBV3-1/TRBV3-2	TRBJ1-4	.	.	CASSQDRGQEKLFF	TGTGCCAGCAGCCAAGATCGAGGGCAGGAAAAACTGTTTTTT
TRBV6-5	TRBJ2-7	.	.	CASSRRQDTYEQYF	TGTGCCAGCAGCCGCCGACAGGACACCTACGAGCAGTACTTC
TRBV3-1/TRBV3-2	TRBJ1-2	TRBD1	.	CASSQGTGDNYGYTF	TGTGCCAGCAGCCAAGGGACAGGGGACAACTATGGCTACACCTTC
TRBV20-1	TRBJ2-2	TRBD2	few	CSASPTSGGNTGELFF	TGCAGTGCTAGTCCGACTAGCGGGGGGAACACCGGGGAGCTGTTTTTT
TRBV2	TRBJ1-2	TRBD1	.	CASLQGAGGYTF	TGTGCCAGCCTTCAGGGGGCGGGCGGCTACACCTTC
TRBV24-1	TRBJ2-2	.	.	CATSDYRATGELFF	TGTGCCACCAGTGATTACAGGGCCACCGGGGAGCTGTTTTTT
TRBV11-3	TRBJ2-1	.	.	CASSLGGGYNEQFF	TGTGCCAGCAGCTTAGGCGGAGGCTACAATGAGCAGTTCTTC
TRBV5-5	TRBJ2-1	.	.	CASSLGGGYFKNEQFF	TGTGCCAGCAGCTTGGGTGGGGGGTATTTTAAGAATGAGCAGTTCTTC
TRBV5-4	TRBJ2-4	TRBD1	.	CASSNPGQGKNIQYF	TGTGCCAGCAGCAACCCGGGACAGGGAAAAAACATTCAGTACTTC
TRBV3-1/TRBV3-2	TRBJ2-6	.	.	CASSHNSGANVLTF	TGTGCCAGCAGCCATAACTCTGGGGCCAACGTCCTGACTTTC
TRBV11-2	TRBJ2-7	TRBD1	.	CASSPFPGQGLPYEQYF	TGTGCCAGCAGCCCCTTTCCGGGACAGGGGCTCCCCTACGAGCAGTACTTC
TRBV18	TRBJ1-1	TRBD1	.	CASSLGQGRVPTEAFF	TGTGCCAGCTCACTGGGACAGGGGCGTGTGCCCACTGAAGCTTTCTTT
TRBV3-1/TRBV3-2	TRBJ2-3	.	.	CASSPEVGTDTQYF	TGTGCCAGCAGCCCTGAGGTAGGCACAGATACGCAGTATTTT
TRBV6-5	TRBJ1-5	.	.	CASTTAGYSNQPQHF	TGTGCCAGCACGACAGCCGGTTATAGCAATCAGCCCCAGCATTTT
TRBV7-6	TRBJ2-7	.	.	CASSLGSASSYEQYF	TGTGCCAGCAGCTTAGGTTCCGCCAGCTCCTACGAGCAGTACTTC
TRBV4-1	TRBJ2-2	.	.	CASSQEEGRKTGELFF	TGCGCCAGCAGCCAAGAGGAGGGGCGTAAAACCGGGGAGCTGTTTTTT
TRBV5-5	TRBJ2-7	.	.	CASSRLGEQYF	TGTGCCAGCAGCCGACTAGGCGAGCAGTACTTC
TRBV30	TRBJ2-3	TRBD1	.	CAWSHPNRGTQYF	TGTGCCTGGAGTCACCCCAACAGGGGTACGCAGTATTTT
TRBV25-1	TRBJ1-4	.	.	CASSNAMGLGEKLFF	TGTGCCAGCAGTAACGCTATGGGGCTGGGTGAAAAACTGTTTTTT
TRBV6-5	TRBJ1-5	.	few	CASLRARDRDQPQHF	TGTGCCAGCCTCCGGGCCAGGGATAGGGATCAGCCCCAGCATTTT
TRBV7-2	TRBJ1-1	TRBD1	.	CASSTRTGGETEAFF	TGTGCCAGCAGCACTAGGACAGGGGGCGAGACTGAAGCTTTCTTT
TRBV9	TRBJ2-7	.	.	CASSGTSGTPAYEQYF	TGTGCCAGCAGCGGCACCTCCGGGACACCCGCCTACGAGCAGTACTTC
TRBV6-1	TRBJ1-2	.	once	CASSEAVAGFVAANYGYTF	TGTGCCAGCAGTGAAGCCGTCGCGGGTTTTGTCGCCGCTAACTATGGCTACACCTTC
TRBV13	TRBJ2-5	TRBD2	.	CASSWRGGQETQYF	TGTGCCAGCAGCTGGCGGGGGGGTCAAGAGACCCAGTACTTC
TRBV5-1	TRBJ2-5	.	once	CASSLPNPQETQYF	TGCGCCAGCAGCTTGCCTAACCCCCAAGAGACCCAGTACTTC
TRBV7-9	TRBJ2-5	.	.	CASSLGSGTTETQYF	TGTGCCAGCAGCTTAGGGTCAGGTACGACGGAGACCCAGTACTTC
TRBV27	TRBJ2-3	.	.	CASSLVLPVGGDTQYF	TGTGCCAGCAGTTTAGTCTTGCCAGTGGGAGGAGATACGCAGTATTTT
TRBV4-1	TRBJ2-7	TRBD2	.	CASSQLAGGPDEQYF	TGCGCCAGCAGCCAATTAGCGGGGGGGCCGGACGAGCAGTACTTC
TRBV6-1	TRBJ1-1	TRBD1	.	CASSEVQGAAFF	TGTGCCAGCAGTGAAGTCCAGGGGGCGGCTTTCTTT
TRBV6-1	TRBJ1-2	TRBD1	.	CASSEMRTGAGYTF	TGTGCCAGCAGTGAAATGAGGACAGGGGCTGGCTACACCTTC
TRBV5-6	TRBJ2-1	.	.	CASSLLDNEQFF	TGTGCCAGCAGCCTACTAGACAATGAGCAGTTCTTC
TRBV6-6	TRBJ1-1	.	.	CASNTYSNTEAFF	TGTGCCAGCAATACCTACAGTAACACTGAAGCTTTCTTT
TRBV11-2	TRBJ2-6	.	.	CASRIMGGRLSGANVLTF	TGTGCCAGCAGGATCATGGGGGGGCGACTCTCTGGGGCCAACGTCCTGACTTTC
TRBV4-1	TRBJ1-1	.	.	CASSHDQGNWNTEAFF	TGCGCCAGCAGCCATGACCAGGGGAATTGGAACACTGAAGCTTTCTTT
TRBV10-3	TRBJ1-1	.	.	CAISEFPRGTEAFF	TGTGCCATCAGTGAGTTTCCAAGGGGGACTGAAGCTTTCTTT
TRBV5-1	TRBJ1-1	TRBD1	.	CASSLTDRDGTEAFF	TGCGCCAGCAGCTTGACGGACAGGGATGGCACTGAAGCTTTCTTT
TRBV29-1	TRBJ1-2	.	once	CSVSRDTNYGYTF	TGCAGCGTTTCCCGGGACACTAACTATGGCTACACCTTC
TRBV19	TRBJ1-2	TRBD1	.	CASSINGQALYGYTF	TGTGCCAGTAGTATAAACGGACAGGCGTTGTATGGCTACACCTTC
TRBV27	TRBJ2-3	.	.	CASSLYNTDTQYF	TGTGCCAGCAGTTTATACAACACAGATACGCAGTATTTT
TRBV5-1	TRBJ2-1	.	.	CATKRGTYNEQFF	TGCGCCACCAAACGAGGTACCTACAATGAGCAGTTCTTC
TRBV5-4	TRBJ1-1	TRBD1	.	CASSSGQGVQAFF	TGTGCCAGCAGCTCCGGACAGGGGGTACAAGCTTTCTTT
TRBV4-1	TRBJ2-1	TRBD2	.	CASSQDETSGFREQFF	TGCGCCAGCAGCCAAGATGAGACTAGCGGGTTCAGGGAGCAGTTCTTC
TRBV19	TRBJ1-5	.	.	CASSMSLTGTQPQHF	TGTGCCAGTAGTATGTCCCTGACAGGAACCCAGCCCCAGCATTTT
TRBV15	TRBJ1-5	TRBD1	.	CATSRDRDRGIPQHF	TGTGCCACCAGCAGAGATCGTGACAGGGGGATACCCCAGCATTTT
TRBV7-8	TRBJ1-3	.	.	CASSSGTWENTIYF	TGTGCCAGCAGCTCCGGGACTTGGGAGAACACCATATATTTT
TRBV24-1	TRBJ2-2	.	.	CATSDYTGELFF	TGTGCCACCAGTGACTATACCGGGGAGCTGTTTTTT
TRBV19	TRBJ1-5	.	.	CASRETGRSNQPQHF	TGTGCCAGTAGAGAGACAGGCCGGAGCAATCAGCCCCAGCATTTT
TRBV5-1	TRBJ2-7	.	.	CASSLGDGSYEQYF	TGCGCCAGCAGCTTGGGTGACGGGTCCTACGAGCAGTACTTC
TRBV9	TRBJ1-3	.	.	CASSVARGGGNTIYF	TGTGCCAGCAGCGTAGCCCGAGGGGGTGGAAACACCATATATTTT
TRBV27	TRBJ1-6	.	.	CASSTLFDRSSYNSPLHF	TGTGCCAGCTCTACTTTGTTTGACAGGAGCTCCTATAATTCACCCCTCCACTTT
TRBV7-2	TRBJ1-5	.	.	CASSHGQFDQPQHF	TGTGCCAGCAGCCACGGACAGTTTGATCAGCCCCAGCATTTT
TRBV19	TRBJ2-1	.	.	CASSILDSYNEQFF	TGTGCCAGTAGTATTCTAGATTCCTACAATGAGCAGTTCTTC
TRBV3-1/TRBV3-2	TRBJ2-6	.	.	CASSQSGISGANVLTF	TGTGCCAGCAGCCAGTCCGGGATCTCTGGGGCCAACGTCCTGACTTTC
TRBV3-1/TRBV3-2	TRBJ1-3	.	.	CASSQHSSGNTIYF	TGTGCCAGCAGCCAGCACAGCTCTGGAAACACCATATATTTT
TRBV12-3/TRBV12-4	TRBJ1-2	.	.	CASSLQANGYTF	TGTGCCAGCAGTTTGCAGGCGAATGGCTACACCTTC
TRBV7-3	TRBJ2-5	.	.	CASSLRGREETQYF	TGTGCCAGCAGCTTAAGGGGCAGAGAAGAGACCCAGTACTTC
TRBV6-5	TRBJ2-5	TRBD2	.	CASSYSGRGGGETQYF	TGTGCCAGCAGTTACTCGGGTCGCGGGGGAGGGGAGACCCAGTACTTC
TRBV10-1	TRBJ1-1	.	.	CASSVGWNTEAFF	TGCGCCAGCAGTGTCGGGTGGAACACTGAAGCTTTCTTT
TRBV6-5	TRBJ1-1	.	once	CASSPTSRGNTEAFF	TGTGCCAGCAGCCCCACCTCCAGGGGGAACACTGAAGCTTTCTTT